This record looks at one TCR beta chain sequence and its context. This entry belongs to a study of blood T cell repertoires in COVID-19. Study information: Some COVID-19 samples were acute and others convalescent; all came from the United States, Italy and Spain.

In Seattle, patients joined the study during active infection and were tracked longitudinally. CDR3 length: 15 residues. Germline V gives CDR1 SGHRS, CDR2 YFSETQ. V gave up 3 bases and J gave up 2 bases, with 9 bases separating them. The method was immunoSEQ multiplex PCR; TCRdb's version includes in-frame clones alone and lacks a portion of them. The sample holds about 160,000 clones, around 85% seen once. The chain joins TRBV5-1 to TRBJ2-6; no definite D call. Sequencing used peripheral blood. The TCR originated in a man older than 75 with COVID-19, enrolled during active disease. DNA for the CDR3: TGCGCCAGCAGCTCCGACAATCCTGGGGCCAACGTCCTGACTTTC. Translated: CASSSDNPGANVLTF.